These 25 T cell receptor beta chains originate from one sample sequenced in a study of shared clonotypes between healthy human individuals. Sequencing was performed with immunoSEQ multiplex PCR; in TCRdb, only in-frame clones are kept and a portion is missing. The table includes approximately 710,000 clones, 80% to 95% detected once. The sample taken for sequencing was memory CD8+ T cells from PBMCs. As for subset: CD45RO+ cells pooled with CCR7-negative TemRA cells. The receptors derive from a man in his late teens or twenties in good health. Some clones in this sample may be carry-over from other donors' samples.

J is TRBJ2-1 and V is TRBV9; no clear D. V gave up 4 bases and J gave up 4 bases, with 18 bases separating them. CDR3 length equals 16 residues. Germline V gene data show CDR1 as SGDLS and CDR2 as YYNGEE. CDR3 sequence reads: CASSYPRASEYNEQFF. The CDR3 DNA follows: TGTGCCAGCAGCTACCCCCGGGCTAGTGAATACAATGAGCAGTTCTTC.

The chain recombines TRBV6-1 with TRBJ2-2; a weak D match, TRBD2 (5 bases). There are 13 residues in the CDR3. Germline V gene lookup returns CDR1 MNHNS and CDR2 SASEGT. Trimming cost V 2 bases and J 5 bases, with 6 bases left between them. The CDR3 DNA is TGTGCCAGCAGTGAACGGGAAACCGGGGAGCTGTTTTTT. Amino acid sequence: CASSERETGELFF.

The rearrangement uses TRBV2 and TRBJ2-1, with 12 bases fitting TRBD2. V shed 7 bases, J shed 5 bases, and the junction held 6 bases outside the gene matches. Germline CDR1 reads SNHLY; CDR2 reads FYNNEI. This CDR3 has 15 amino acids. CDR3 loop: CASNLLAGGDNEQFF. The DNA for the CDR3 is TGTGCCAGCAATCTTCTAGCGGGAGGGGACAATGAGCAGTTCTTC.

The chain joins TRBV10-3 to TRBJ2-5, with a possible D match to TRBD1 (6 bases). This CDR3 comprises 15 residues. CDR1 and CDR2 from the germline V gene are ENHRY and SYGVKD. The V end lost 2 bases, the J end lost 5 bases, and 15 bases lay between the germline ends. Written as DNA, the CDR3 is TGTGCCATCAGTGAGAGCCCCGGGACAAGGGAGACCCAGTACTTC. Protein: CAISESPGTRETQYF.

The chain carries TRBV4-1 and TRBJ2-7; D possibly corresponds to TRBD1 (7 bases). Trimming shortened V by 1 base and J by 3 bases, and 13 bases separated the two germline ends. The CDR3 covers 15 residues. The germline V gene encodes CDR1 MGHRA and CDR2 YSYEKL. DNA for the CDR3: TGCGCCAGCAGCCAAGGGGCAGGGGGAGGCTACGAGCAGTACTTC. This translates into CASSQGAGGGYEQYF.

V gene TRBV28 combines with J gene TRBJ2-5, with 13 bases fitting TRBD2. J gave up 2 bases and V 4 bases, and 4 bases lay outside the gene matches. CDR1 MDHEN and CDR2 SYDVKM come from the germline V gene. The CDR3 is made up of 16 amino acids. The CDR3 sequence is CASSYQTSGRQETQYF. In DNA form, the CDR3 reads TGTGCCAGCAGTTACCAGACTAGCGGGAGGCAAGAGACCCAGTACTTC. Combining the CDR3 with reference TRBV28 and TRBJ2-5 gives the whole variable domain DVKVTQSSRYLVKRTGEKVFLECVQDMDHENMFWYRQDPGLGLRLIYFSYDVKMKEKGDIPEGYSVSREKKERFSLILESASTNQTSMYLCASSYQTSGRQETQYFGPGTRLLVL.

The chain combines TRBV2 with TRBJ2-7, with 7 bases lining up with TRBD1. The V segment lost 2 bases and the J segment 4 bases; nucleotides outside the gene matches: 11. Germline V gene lookup returns CDR1 SNHLY and CDR2 FYNNEI. The CDR3 runs to 16 residues. CDR3 DNA sequence: TGTGCCAGCAGTGAAAGCAGGGGGTCAGGGGCGTACGAGCAGTACTTC. As protein: CASSESRGSGAYEQYF.

V gene TRBV7-8 combines with J gene TRBJ2-5; TRBD2 matches at 8 bases. The V and J ends lost 4 bases and 2 bases, in that order; junction bases with no gene match: 6. This CDR3 contains 15 residues. The germline CDR1 and CDR2 sequences are SGHVS and FQNEAQ. DNA for the CDR3: TGTGCCAGCAGCTCCCGGACTAGCAATCAAGAGACCCAGTACTTC. Its protein is CASSSRTSNQETQYF. The full variable domain, its missing parts supplied by reference TRBV7-8 and TRBJ2-5, is GAGVSQSPRYKVAKRGQDVALRCDPISGHVSLFWYQQALGQGPEFLTYFQNEAQLDKSGLPSDRFFAERPEGSVSTLKIQRTQQEDSAVYLCASSSRTSNQETQYFGPGTRLLVL.

The rearrangement uses TRBV27 and TRBJ1-2; D not certain. V was trimmed by 4 bases and J by 1 base, leaving 13 bases between them. The germline gives CDR1 MNHEY, CDR2 SMNVEV (reference sequence). This CDR3 is built from 15 residues. The CDR3 spells CASSSLGSVNYGYTF. CDR3 coding DNA: TGTGCCAGCAGTTCGTTGGGGTCAGTTAACTATGGCTACACCTTC.

The chain couples TRBV28 to TRBJ1-1; D is unclear. The germline V and J ends were trimmed by 4 bases and 8 bases, with 8 bases remaining between them. The CDR3 loop spans 11 amino acids. The germline V gene has CDR1 MDHEN and CDR2 SYDVKM. For the CDR3, the DNA is TGTGCCAGCAGTTATGGGCTCGAAGCTTTCTTT. Translated, it gives CASSYGLEAFF.

The chain joins TRBV10-2 to TRBJ2-5, with a possible D match to TRBD2 (5 bases). With 8 bases removed from V and 4 bases from J, the gap between germline ends came to 14 bases. This CDR3 is built from 13 residues. Germline-derived CDR1 and CDR2 are WSHSY and SAAADI. The CDR3 coding sequence is TGCGCCAGCGTTTCGGGGTCTCCAGAGACCCAGTACTTC. This encodes CASVSGSPETQYF.

V and J are TRBV27 and TRBJ2-1; no firm D call. CDR1 and CDR2 (germline): MNHEY, SMNVEV (reference sequence). Deletions cut 2 bases from V and 3 bases from J, with 8 bases between. There are 14 residues in the CDR3. The CDR3 nucleotides read TGTGCCAGCAGTTTACAGGCCTTCTACAATGAGCAGTTCTTC. Translation: CASSLQAFYNEQFF.

This clone has ten or more counts. This chain links TRBV27 with TRBJ1-4, with a tentative D call TRBD1 (6 bases). CDR1 is MNHEY, CDR2 SMNVEV, per germline (reference sequence). The CDR3 totals 16 residues. The ends were cut back, 0 bases at V and 0 bases at J, with 8 bases in the middle. As DNA, the CDR3 is TGTGCCAGCAGTTTATCCTCAGGGGCAACTAATGAAAAACTGTTTTTT. Protein product: CASSLSSGATNEKLFF.

The chain carries TRBV15 and TRBJ1-1; D is possibly TRBD1 (5 bases). CDR1 LNHNV and CDR2 YYDKDF come from the germline V gene (reference sequence). CDR3 length: 14 residues. V gave up 1 base and J gave up 5 bases, with 11 bases separating them. The CDR3 coding sequence is TGTGCCACCAGCAGAGTAGAGGGGAGGACTGAAGCTTTCTTT. It translates to CATSRVEGRTEAFF.

The gene calls are TRBV30 and TRBJ2-5; D may be TRBD1 (8 bases). The end of the DNA fits TRBJ2-7 better, so the J call may be wrong. Germline CDR1 is GTSNPN and CDR2 is SVGIG (reference sequence). The CDR3 loop spans 13 amino acids. CDR3 bases: TGTGCCCGAACAGGGGGGGGGCATAACGAGCAGTACTTC. As protein: CARTGGGHNEQYF.

V and J are TRBV28 and TRBJ2-7; 7 positions match TRBD1. Trimming at V came to 3 bases and at J to 0 bases, leaving 8 bases not matched to a gene. The length of the CDR3 is 16 residues. Germline CDR1 MDHEN, CDR2 SYDVKM. CDR3 residues: CASSFHRGLRSYEQYF. The CDR3 coding sequence is TGTGCCAGCAGTTTCCACAGGGGATTACGCTCCTACGAGCAGTACTTC.

Here the CDR3 DNA reads TGTGCCAGCAGCCGTAGCGGCCATTCGGCTAGCTCCTACAATGAGCAGTTCTTC. As protein: CASSRSGHSASSYNEQFF. This chain links TRBV9 with TRBJ2-1; the D gene is possibly TRBD2 (6 bases). The V gene's germline CDR1 is SGDLS and CDR2 YYNGEE. The CDR3 has 18 amino acids. Deletions cut 4 bases from V and 0 bases from J, with 20 bases between.

The chain couples TRBV27 to TRBJ2-1, with D perhaps matching TRBD1 or TRBD2 (5 bases each). This CDR3 has 12 amino acids. Per the germline V gene, CDR1 is MNHEY and CDR2 is SMNVEV (reference sequence). V was shortened by 5 bases and J by 9 bases, with 11 bases between the two germline ends. CDR3 coding DNA: TGTGCCAGCAGTCCGGGGCGGGTTGAGCAGTTCTTC. Amino acids: CASSPGRVEQFF.

Remarks on this clone: A junction end diverges from the germline sequence, so it may reflect a read error. The chain recombines TRBV10-3 with TRBJ1-1, with D unclear. Germline lookup yields CDR1 ENHRY and CDR2 SYGVKD. The CDR3 consists of 11 residues. The CDR3: CAISDGRQQSF. The CDR3 nucleotides read TGTGCCATCAGTGACGGCAGACAACAAAGTTTT.

In this sample, this clone turned up once. CDR3 amino acids: CAWRGGGNQPQHF. CDR3 DNA sequence: TGTGCCTGGAGGGGTGGTGGCAATCAGCCCCAGCATTTT. This chain joins TRBV30 and TRBJ1-5; no reliable D call. V gave up 3 bases and J gave up 2 bases, with 8 bases separating them. The CDR3 contains 13 residues. CDR1 and CDR2 (germline): GTSNPN, SVGIG (reference sequence).

V is TRBV7-9 and J is TRBJ2-1; D is unresolved. The CDR3 is made up of 10 amino acids. V gave up 5 bases and J gave up 12 bases, with 8 bases separating them. CDR1 and CDR2 from the germline V gene are SEHNR and FQNEAQ (reference sequence). The CDR3 sequence is CASSPSGQFF. Written as DNA, the CDR3 is TGTGCCAGCAGCCCCTCAGGGCAGTTCTTC. Based on the CDR3 plus reference TRBV7-9 and TRBJ2-1, the full variable domain is DTGVSQNPRHKITKRGQNVTFRCDPISEHNRLYWYRQTLGQGPEFLTYFQNEAQLEKSRLLSDRFSAERPKGSFSTLEIQRTEQGDSAMYLCASSPSGQFFGPGTRLTVL.

V gene TRBV5-8 combines with J gene TRBJ1-1; 11 bases are shared with TRBD1. CDR1 is SGHTS and CDR2 is YDEGEE in the germline V gene. The V segment lost 5 bases and the J segment 4 bases; nucleotides outside the gene matches: 13. This CDR3 comprises 17 residues. DNA of the CDR3: TGTGCCAGCAGGTATGGGACAGGGGGAGAGGAGAGCACTGAAGCTTTCTTT. This sequence encodes CASRYGTGGEESTEAFF.

V gene TRBV28 combines with J gene TRBJ1-2, with 9 bases lining up with TRBD1. The V and J ends lost 4 bases and 4 bases, in that order; junction bases with no gene match: 4. The CDR3 spans 14 residues. CDR1 is MDHEN and CDR2 is SYDVKM in the germline V gene. DNA of the CDR3: TGTGCCAGCAGTTGGACAGGGGACCCCTATGGCTACACCTTC. The encoded protein is CASSWTGDPYGYTF.

This chain uses TRBV5-1 with TRBJ2-3; D could derive from TRBD1 or TRBD2 (6 bases each). CDR1 is SGHRS and CDR2 is YFSETQ in the germline V gene. The CDR3 loop spans 13 amino acids. Trimming left V 2 bases short and J 4 bases short, with 8 bases between. CDR3 in DNA: TGCGCCAGCAGCTTCGGGGGCCCAGATACGCAGTATTTT. Amino acid sequence: CASSFGGPDTQYF.

In nucleotides, the CDR3 is TGTGCCAGCAGCGCAGTGAACACCGGGGAGCTGTTTTTT. The encoded protein is CASSAVNTGELFF. The genes are TRBV9 and TRBJ2-2; D is uncertain. The CDR3 extends over 13 amino acids. Germline CDR1 reads SGDLS; CDR2 reads YYNGEE. The V gene lost 3 bases and the J gene lost 1 base, with 4 bases spanning the gap.